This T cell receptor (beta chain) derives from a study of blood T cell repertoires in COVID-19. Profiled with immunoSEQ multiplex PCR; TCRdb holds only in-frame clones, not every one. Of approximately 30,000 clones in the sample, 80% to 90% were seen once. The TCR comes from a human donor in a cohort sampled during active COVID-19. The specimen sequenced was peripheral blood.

The CDR3 DNA follows: TGTGCCAGCAGCTTACGCAGGGGGAATTCACCCCTCCACTTT. It codes for CASSLRRGNSPLHF. The chain employs TRBV11-2 and TRBJ1-6; 7 bases are a match to TRBD1. Germline V gene data show CDR1 as SGHAT and CDR2 as FQNNGV. The CDR3 contains 14 residues. Trimming removed 2 bases from V and 7 bases from J; junction bases left unmatched: 2. The variable domain in full, completed from reference TRBV11-2 and TRBJ1-6, reads EAGVAQSPRYKIIEKRQSVAFWCNPISGHATLYWYQQILGQGPKLLIQFQNNGVVDDSQLPKDRFSAERLKGVDSTLKIQPAKLEDSAVYLCASSLRRGNSPLHFGNGTRLTVT.